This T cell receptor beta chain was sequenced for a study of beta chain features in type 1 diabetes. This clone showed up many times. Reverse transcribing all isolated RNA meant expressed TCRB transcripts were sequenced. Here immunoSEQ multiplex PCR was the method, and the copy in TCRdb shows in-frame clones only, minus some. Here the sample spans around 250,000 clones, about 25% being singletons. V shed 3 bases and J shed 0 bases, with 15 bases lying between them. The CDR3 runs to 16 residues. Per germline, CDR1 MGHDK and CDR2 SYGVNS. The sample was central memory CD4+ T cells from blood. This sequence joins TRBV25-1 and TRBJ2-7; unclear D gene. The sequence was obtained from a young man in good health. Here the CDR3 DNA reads TGTGCCAGCAGTGACGTCTCGAGCAGGAACTCCTACGAGCAGTACTTC. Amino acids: CASSDVSSRNSYEQYF.